The rows below give T cell receptor beta chains drawn from one sample of a study of vaccination and CD4 T cells after COVID-19. TCRdb reanalysed the PCR reads using MiXCR and keeps one entry per CDR3 protein. The sample contains approximately 11,000 distinct CDR3 sequences, roughly two thirds of which appear only once. What these receptors recognize is not known. The specimen was CD4+ T cells from blood, cultured in vitro, collected before SARS-CoV-2 vaccination. These receptors were taken from a human donor who had recovered from COVID-19. Each CDR3 is given with its conserved first and last residue. Each record gives: J gene, D gene, clone size, V gene, CDR3 DNA, CDR3 protein. D genes are given only for firm matches. Clone size is shown for a subset of rows, as once, few, many or a class of expanded clone.

J: TRBJ2-7; D: TRBD2; size: .; V: TRBV20-1; DNA: TGCAGTGCTAGAGAACCGACTAGCGGGAAATTCTACGAGCAGTACTTC; CDR3: CSAREPTSGKFYEQYF
J: TRBJ2-7; D: TRBD1; size: .; V: TRBV28; DNA: TGTGCCAGCAGGAGGGACAGGGGGTCCTACGAGCAGTACTTC; CDR3: CASRRDRGSYEQYF
J: TRBJ2-7; D: .; size: .; V: TRBV6-7; DNA: TGTGCCAGCACCGGGGCGAAGGTAGAGCAGTACTTC; CDR3: CASTGAKVEQYF
J: TRBJ2-4; D: .; size: .; V: TRBV15; DNA: TGTGCCACCAGCAGAGGTGGCAGCCAAAACATTCAGTACTTC; CDR3: CATSRGGSQNIQYF
J: TRBJ2-7; D: .; size: once; V: TRBV20-1; DNA: TGCAGTGGTAGAGGAACACAGGACGAGCAGTACTTC; CDR3: CSGRGTQDEQYF
J: TRBJ2-5; D: .; size: .; V: TRBV20-1; DNA: TGCAGTGCTAGTCCAGAAGAGACCCAGTACTTC; CDR3: CSASPEETQYF
J: TRBJ2-6; D: .; size: .; V: TRBV2; DNA: TGTGCCAGCAGTGAACTATCTGGGGCCAACGTCCTGACTTTC; CDR3: CASSELSGANVLTF
J: TRBJ1-1; D: .; size: .; V: TRBV19; DNA: TGTGCCCCCAATTGGGGAAACACGGACAACACTGAAGCTTTCTTT; CDR3: CAPNWGNTDNTEAFF
J: TRBJ1-1; D: .; size: .; V: TRBV30; DNA: TGTGCCTGGAGCGGGGGACACGCCTCGACTGAAGCTTTCTTT; CDR3: CAWSGGHASTEAFF
J: TRBJ2-3; D: .; size: .; V: TRBV18; DNA: TGTGCCAGCTCTTTTAGCGGCGGTCAGGCGACAGATACGCAGTATTTT; CDR3: CASSFSGGQATDTQYF
J: TRBJ2-3; D: .; size: once; V: TRBV6-5; DNA: TGTGCCAGCAGTTATCAACCGGGCCCCAAGGGGACAGATACGCAGTATTTT; CDR3: CASSYQPGPKGTDTQYF
J: TRBJ2-3; D: .; size: .; V: TRBV6-1; DNA: TGTGCCAGCACCGAGACAGATACGCAGTATTTT; CDR3: CASTETDTQYF
J: TRBJ2-2; D: TRBD2; size: .; V: TRBV20-1; DNA: TGCAGTGCCCACCCGAGCGGGAGGCCCACCGGGGAGCTGTTTTTT; CDR3: CSAHPSGRPTGELFF
J: TRBJ1-2; D: TRBD1; size: few; V: TRBV20-1; DNA: TGCAGTGCTTTCGACAGGGCGTCTGGCTACACCTTC; CDR3: CSAFDRASGYTF
J: TRBJ1-3; D: .; size: few; V: TRBV27; DNA: TGTGCCAGCAGTTTACGGGTGGGAAACACCATATATTTT; CDR3: CASSLRVGNTIYF
J: TRBJ1-1; D: TRBD1; size: few; V: TRBV20-1; DNA: TGCAGTGCTACCCGCACAGGGGGCGGCACTGAAGCTTTCTTT; CDR3: CSATRTGGGTEAFF
J: TRBJ2-5; D: TRBD1; size: .; V: TRBV5-4; DNA: TGTGCCAGCAGCTTGGACAGGGGGCAAATAGAGACCCAGTACTTC; CDR3: CASSLDRGQIETQYF
J: TRBJ2-7; D: .; size: .; V: TRBV6-1; DNA: TGTGCCAGCAGGGGGAGTGGGCAATACGAGCAGTACTTC; CDR3: CASRGSGQYEQYF
J: TRBJ1-4; D: .; size: few; V: TRBV7-9; DNA: TGTGCCAGCAGCTTAGCGCGGGACGGTGAAAAACTGTTTTTT; CDR3: CASSLARDGEKLFF
J: TRBJ2-2; D: .; size: .; V: TRBV20-1; DNA: TGCAGTGCTACGGGGACGGTCACCGGGGAGCTGTTTTTT; CDR3: CSATGTVTGELFF
J: TRBJ1-3; D: .; size: .; V: TRBV20-1; DNA: TGCAGTGCTAGTTCACTCTCGGCCCCTGGAAACACCATATATTTT; CDR3: CSASSLSAPGNTIYF
J: TRBJ1-2; D: TRBD1; size: few; V: TRBV20-1; DNA: TGCAGTGCTAATAGTATGACAGGGAAGACTTATGGCTACACCTTC; CDR3: CSANSMTGKTYGYTF
J: TRBJ2-7; D: .; size: .; V: TRBV6-2/TRBV6-3; DNA: TGTGCCAGCAGTCCCTCCGGGACACCTTCCTACGAGCAGTACTTC; CDR3: CASSPSGTPSYEQYF
J: TRBJ1-1; D: TRBD1; size: .; V: TRBV19; DNA: TGTGCCAGTAGTCCCTGGACAGGACGGCGCACTGAAGCTTTCTTT; CDR3: CASSPWTGRRTEAFF
J: TRBJ2-2; D: TRBD2; size: .; V: TRBV20-1; DNA: TGCAGTGCTAGACCCCCCTCCGGACTAGCGGGAGCTGGCGGGGAGCTGTTTTTT; CDR3: CSARPPSGLAGAGGELFF
J: TRBJ2-3; D: TRBD2; size: few; V: TRBV6-2/TRBV6-3; DNA: TGTGCCAGCCGCGGGAGTAGCACAGATACGCAGTATTTT; CDR3: CASRGSSTDTQYF
J: TRBJ1-2; D: .; size: .; V: TRBV18; DNA: TGTGCCAGCTCACCCAGAGCGGGAGATGGCTACACCTTC; CDR3: CASSPRAGDGYTF
J: TRBJ1-6; D: TRBD1; size: .; V: TRBV7-9; DNA: TGTGCCAGCAGTATCGGACAGGGAAGTTCACCCCTCCACTTT; CDR3: CASSIGQGSSPLHF
J: TRBJ2-3; D: TRBD2; size: .; V: TRBV20-1; DNA: TGCAGTGCCACTAGCGGGGGGTACACAGATACGCAGTATTTT; CDR3: CSATSGGYTDTQYF
J: TRBJ2-7; D: TRBD1; size: .; V: TRBV10-3; DNA: TGTGCCATTAAAGGACAGGGGAGGTACGAGCAGTACTTC; CDR3: CAIKGQGRYEQYF
J: TRBJ1-1; D: .; size: .; V: TRBV2; DNA: TGTGCCAGCAGGCGACAGGCTTTGAACACTGAAGCTTTCTTT; CDR3: CASRRQALNTEAFF
J: TRBJ1-5; D: .; size: .; V: TRBV4-3; DNA: TGCGCCAGCAGCCAAGTGGCATACGTCAAGCCCCAGCATTTT; CDR3: CASSQVAYVKPQHF
J: TRBJ1-3; D: .; size: .; V: TRBV6-1; DNA: TGTGCCAGCAGTGAAGCGAGGAGGGAGGGAAACACCATATATTTT; CDR3: CASSEARREGNTIYF
J: TRBJ2-2; D: TRBD2; size: .; V: TRBV11-3; DNA: TGTGCCAGCAGCCCGGTAGCGGGAGCGGGGAACACCGGGGAGCTGTTTTTT; CDR3: CASSPVAGAGNTGELFF
J: TRBJ2-2; D: TRBD2; size: .; V: TRBV6-5; DNA: TGTGCCAGCAGTTATGGGAGGGACACCGGGGAGCTGTTTTTT; CDR3: CASSYGRDTGELFF
J: TRBJ2-5; D: TRBD2; size: .; V: TRBV5-4; DNA: TGTGCCACGACTAGCGGGAGAGAGCTGGAAGAGACCCAGTACTTC; CDR3: CATTSGRELEETQYF
J: TRBJ2-3; D: TRBD1; size: .; V: TRBV28; DNA: TGTGCCAGCAGTTTAACAGGGGGCACAGATACGCAGTATTTT; CDR3: CASSLTGGTDTQYF
J: TRBJ2-1; D: .; size: .; V: TRBV20-1; DNA: TGCAGTGCTCCGGGCCAAACTTACAATGAGCAGTTCTTC; CDR3: CSAPGQTYNEQFF
J: TRBJ2-1; D: TRBD1; size: .; V: TRBV29-1; DNA: TGCAGCGTTGAGGACAGGGGAGGTTACAATGAGCAGTTCTTC; CDR3: CSVEDRGGYNEQFF
J: TRBJ1-5; D: .; size: few; V: TRBV7-2; DNA: TGTGCCAGCAGCGATGGCCGCAATCAGCCCCAGCATTTT; CDR3: CASSDGRNQPQHF
J: TRBJ1-1; D: .; size: once; V: TRBV12-5; DNA: TGTGCTAGTGGTTTGGTAATAGGGGAGCGCACTGAAGCTTTCTTT; CDR3: CASGLVIGERTEAFF
J: TRBJ2-7; D: TRBD2; size: once; V: TRBV7-9; DNA: TGTGCCAGCAGCTTAGAGCTAGCGGGAGAGCAGTACTTC; CDR3: CASSLELAGEQYF
J: TRBJ1-5; D: TRBD1; size: .; V: TRBV18; DNA: TGTGCCAGCTCACCGGACAGGGCCAATCAGCCCCAGCATTTT; CDR3: CASSPDRANQPQHF
J: TRBJ1-2; D: .; size: .; V: TRBV6-2/TRBV6-3; DNA: TGTGCCAGCAGTTACGACAGTAACTATGGCTACACCTTC; CDR3: CASSYDSNYGYTF
J: TRBJ2-2; D: .; size: .; V: TRBV25-1; DNA: TGTGCCAGCATTCCCCTTCGGAGCGGAGACACCGGGGAGCTGTTTTTT; CDR3: CASIPLRSGDTGELFF
J: TRBJ1-5; D: .; size: .; V: TRBV20-1; DNA: TGCAGTGCTAGAGATCTCGGGGTCTGGGAGCATTTT; CDR3: CSARDLGVWEHF
J: TRBJ2-1; D: TRBD2; size: .; V: TRBV20-1; DNA: TGCAGTGCTAGAGATGAGACTAGCGGGAGGGCGGGCTACAATGAGCAGTTCTTC; CDR3: CSARDETSGRAGYNEQFF
J: TRBJ2-3; D: TRBD1; size: .; V: TRBV20-1; DNA: TGCAGTGCTGCTCGGGACAGCCATACGCAGTATTTT; CDR3: CSAARDSHTQYF
J: TRBJ2-5; D: TRBD2; size: .; V: TRBV7-3; DNA: TGTGCCAGCAGCTTATCGGGGGGAGAGACCCAGTACTTC; CDR3: CASSLSGGETQYF
J: TRBJ1-5; D: TRBD1; size: .; V: TRBV27; DNA: TGTGCCAGCAGACCCCGGGACAGGGCTCAGCCCCAGCATTTT; CDR3: CASRPRDRAQPQHF
J: TRBJ2-7; D: .; size: few; V: TRBV15; DNA: TGTGCCACCAGCAGAGAGTATGGCTCCTACGAGCAGTACTTC; CDR3: CATSREYGSYEQYF
J: TRBJ1-1; D: .; size: few; V: TRBV6-1; DNA: TGTGCCAGCAGTGAGGGTTCGTGGGGGACGGCTGAAGCTTTCTTT; CDR3: CASSEGSWGTAEAFF
J: TRBJ2-5; D: .; size: .; V: TRBV20-1; DNA: TGCAGTCTCCCCGGGTCAGGGTCCAAGACCCAGTACTTC; CDR3: CSLPGSGSKTQYF
J: TRBJ2-5; D: .; size: few; V: TRBV7-6; DNA: TGTGCCAGCAGCTTAAGCTACCAAGAGACCCAGTACTTC; CDR3: CASSLSYQETQYF
J: TRBJ1-2; D: .; size: .; V: TRBV20-1; DNA: TGCAGTGCTAGTGAATTTGGCTACACCTTC; CDR3: CSASEFGYTF
J: TRBJ2-7; D: .; size: .; V: TRBV4-1; DNA: TGCGCCAGCAGCCAAGGTAGCGCAGGGTCCTACGAGCAGTACTTC; CDR3: CASSQGSAGSYEQYF
J: TRBJ2-3; D: TRBD2; size: few; V: TRBV24-1; DNA: TGTGCCACCAGTGATTTCCCGACTAGCGGGACAGATACGCAGTATTTT; CDR3: CATSDFPTSGTDTQYF
J: TRBJ1-2; D: .; size: few; V: TRBV25-1; DNA: TGTGCCAGCAGTGCCCCATACTATGGCTACACCTTC; CDR3: CASSAPYYGYTF
J: TRBJ2-7; D: TRBD2; size: .; V: TRBV29-1; DNA: TGCAGCGTTGAGGCTAGCGGGGGCCGCGAGCAGTACTTC; CDR3: CSVEASGGREQYF